Below, 17 T cell receptor beta chains from the same sample are listed, as sequenced in a study of glioma-infiltrating T cells after dendritic cell vaccination. Sequencing was performed with immunoSEQ multiplex PCR; in TCRdb, only in-frame clones are kept and a portion is missing. This sample has about 30,000 clones, with approximately 91% found just once. This sample comprised blood, obtained before dendritic cell vaccination. The receptor source for this set is a human donor with glioblastoma.

The V call is TRBV5-4, the J call TRBJ2-3; D perhaps matches TRBD1 (6 bases). V lost 0 bases, J lost 2 bases, and 13 bases lay in between. This CDR3 spans 16 amino acids. Looked up from germline, CDR1 is SGHNT and CDR2 is YYREEE (reference sequence). The CDR3 DNA follows: TGTGCCAGCAGCTTGGCCTCGCAGGGGACCACAGATACGCAGTATTTT. Its protein is CASSLASQGTTDTQYF. Full variable domain (remainder filled in from reference TRBV5-4 and TRBJ2-3): ETGVTQSPTHLIKTRGQQVTLRCSSQSGHNTVSWYQQALGQGPQFIFQYYREEENGRGNFPPRFSGLQFPNYSSELNVNALELDDSALYLCASSLASQGTTDTQYFGPGTRLTVL.

The rearrangement links TRBV5-1 to TRBJ2-7; D is unresolved. CDR3 length equals 12 residues. Germline V gives CDR1 SGHRS, CDR2 YFSETQ. With 0 bases removed from V and 4 bases from J, the gap between germline ends came to 5 bases. CDR3 nucleotide sequence: TGCGCCAGCAGCTTGGACATTTACGAGCAGTACTTC. Its translation is CASSLDIYEQYF.

This chain connects TRBV5-4 to TRBJ2-1, with D perhaps TRBD2 (7 bases). The CDR3 spans 16 residues. In germline, CDR1 is SGHNT, CDR2 YYREEE (reference sequence). Trimming took 0 bases from V and 2 from J, leaving 12 bases between them. The CDR3 region has the DNA TGTGCCAGCAGCTTGGCCCGGGGGGCCCCCTACAATGAGCAGTTCTTC. This encodes CASSLARGAPYNEQFF.

The CDR3 region is CASSLVRAGEQYF. In DNA, the CDR3 is TGTGCCAGCAGCTTAGTCAGGGCTGGCGAGCAGTACTTC. The chain is built from TRBV7-2 and TRBJ2-7, with TRBD1 as a possible D gene (5 bases). CDR3 length: 13 residues. V lost 1 base and J 6 bases, leaving 10 bases between the germline ends. Germline V gives CDR1 SGHTA, CDR2 FQGNSA.

The chain combines TRBV11-2 with TRBJ2-5; TRBD1 is a possible D gene (6 bases). V was pared by 4 bases and J by 0 bases, with 12 bases between. The germline CDR1 and CDR2 sequences are SGHAT and FQNNGV. The CDR3 has 15 residues. The CDR3 loop reads CASSSRTAYQETQYF. The CDR3 nucleotides are TGTGCCAGCAGCTCCCGGACAGCGTACCAAGAGACCCAGTACTTC.

The rearrangement joins TRBV5-1 to TRBJ1-2; TRBD1 matches at 11 bases. V dropped 7 bases and J dropped 4; count of bases not matched to a gene: 3. The CDR3 has 13 amino acids. In germline, CDR1 is SGHRS, CDR2 YFSETQ. The DNA of the CDR3 is TGCGCCAGCGGACAGGGGGCATCCTATGGCTACACCTTC. Protein: CASGQGASYGYTF.

The chain links TRBV10-2 to TRBJ1-5, with 9 bases fitting TRBD1. J lost 4 bases, V lost 6 bases, and 4 bases had no gene match. In germline, CDR1 is WSHSY, CDR2 SAAADI. The CDR3 is 14 amino acids. CDR3 protein: CASRTQGANQPQHF. In DNA form, the CDR3 reads TGCGCCAGCAGGACACAGGGGGCAAATCAGCCCCAGCATTTT.

The V and J genes are TRBV12-2 and TRBJ2-7; TRBD1 was called by the table and not checked on the DNA. TRBV12-2 is noted as a pseudogene. The length of the CDR3 is 22 residues. The CDR3 loop is CASRLAKSSRDRLITGTYEQYF. The CDR3 nucleotides read TGTGCAAGTCGCTTAGCGAAAAGCTCACGGGACAGGCTAATCACCGGAACCTACGAGCAGTACTTC.

The chain recombines TRBV10-3 with TRBJ1-2; D unresolved. Trimming left V 7 bases short and J 2 bases short, with 17 bases between. The CDR3 runs 15 residues. Germline V gene sequence: CDR1 ENHRY, CDR2 SYGVKD. CDR3 sequence reads: CAIKFSGQYNYGYTF. The CDR3 DNA sequence: TGTGCCATCAAGTTCTCAGGTCAATACAACTATGGCTACACCTTC.

This chain links TRBV5-4 with TRBJ1-6; TRBD1 is a possible D gene (6 bases). The CDR3 runs 15 residues. The germline gives CDR1 SGHNT, CDR2 YYREEE (reference sequence). V was trimmed by 4 bases and J by 3 bases, leaving 11 bases between them. The CDR3 spells CASSPGQSYNSPLHF. The CDR3 coding sequence is TGTGCCAGCAGCCCGGGACAAAGCTATAATTCACCCCTCCACTTT.

The J gene is TRBJ2-1, the V gene TRBV29-1; 8 bases map to TRBD2. Losses at the gene ends were 6 bases for V and 7 bases for J; bases not matched to a gene: 11. Germline-derived CDR1 and CDR2 are SQVTM and ANQGSEA. This CDR3 spans 14 amino acids. CDR3 protein: CSVQSGGHKNEQFF. The CDR3 DNA reads as TGCAGCGTCCAGAGCGGGGGACACAAGAATGAGCAGTTCTTC.

The CDR3 reads CASSSTGSGTEAFF. The CDR3 nucleotides read TGTGCCAGCAGTTCGACAGGGTCGGGCACTGAAGCTTTCTTT. This chain joins TRBV6-5 and TRBJ1-1; 7 nucleotides align to TRBD1. CDR3 length: 14 amino acids. V dropped 4 bases and J dropped 4; count of bases not matched to a gene: 6. The germline V gene has CDR1 MNHEY and CDR2 SVGAGI.

CDR3 residues: CASSIGGGPWEQYF. DNA for the CDR3: TGTGCCAGTAGTATTGGAGGGGGCCCATGGGAGCAGTACTTC. The chain carries TRBV19 and TRBJ2-7, with D possibly TRBD1 on 7 matching bases. V was cut by 3 bases and J by 7 bases, with 16 bases left in between. CDR1 LNHDA and CDR2 SQIVND come from the germline V gene (reference sequence). The CDR3 is 14 amino acids.

The genes are TRBV14 and TRBJ2-7, with D possibly being TRBD2 (6 bases). The V end lost 2 bases, the J end lost 2 bases, and 19 bases lay between the germline ends. This CDR3 comprises 17 residues. CDR1 is SGHDN and CDR2 is FVKESK in the germline V gene. The CDR3 coding sequence is TGTGCCAGCAGCCAATTTGGCCTACGGGACTCAACCTACGAGCAGTACTTC. Protein sequence: CASSQFGLRDSTYEQYF.

This chain connects TRBV5-1 to TRBJ1-1; D call uncertain. This CDR3 spans 13 amino acids. V was trimmed by 4 bases and J by 1 base, leaving 8 bases between them. The germline V gene has CDR1 SGHRS and CDR2 YFSETQ. The CDR3 reads CASSPEGNTEAFF. For the CDR3, the DNA is TGCGCCAGCAGCCCGGAGGGGAACACTGAAGCTTTCTTT.

The chain carries TRBV4-1 and TRBJ1-5, with TRBD1 matching over 7 bases. The CDR3 loop spans 15 amino acids. Germline-derived CDR1 and CDR2 are MGHRA and YSYEKL. V dropped 4 bases and J dropped 3; count of bases not matched to a gene: 6. CDR3 coding DNA: TGCGCCAGCAGCCTCCAGGGACAGCCCAATCAGCCCCAGCATTTT. This codes for CASSLQGQPNQPQHF.

The chain uses TRBV19 and TRBJ1-1, with a weak D call TRBD1 (5 bases). Trimming removed 5 bases at V and 2 bases at J, with 15 bases between. The germline gives CDR1 LNHDA, CDR2 SQIVND (reference sequence). The CDR3 runs 15 residues. The CDR3 is CASSSQGMINTEAFF. The CDR3 region has the DNA TGTGCCAGTAGTTCTCAGGGAATGATTAACACTGAAGCTTTCTTT. The full variable domain, with the rest looked up from reference TRBV19 and TRBJ1-1, is DGGITQSPKYLFRKEGQNVTLSCEQNLNHDAMYWYRQDPGQGLRLIYYSQIVNDFQKGDIAEGYSVSREKKESFPLTVTSAQKNPTAFYLCASSSQGMINTEAFFGQGTRLTVV.